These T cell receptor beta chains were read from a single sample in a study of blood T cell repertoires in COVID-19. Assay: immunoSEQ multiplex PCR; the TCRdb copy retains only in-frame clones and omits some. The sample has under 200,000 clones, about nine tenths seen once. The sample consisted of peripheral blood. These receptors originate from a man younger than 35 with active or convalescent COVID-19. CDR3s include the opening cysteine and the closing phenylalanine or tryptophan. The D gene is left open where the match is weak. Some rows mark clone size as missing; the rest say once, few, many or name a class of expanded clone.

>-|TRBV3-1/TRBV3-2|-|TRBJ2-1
CASSQDVVAEQFF
TGTGCCAGCAGCCAAGATGTGGTAGCGGAGCAGTTCTTC
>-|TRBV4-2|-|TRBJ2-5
CASSQDSTEQETQYF
TGTGCCAGCAGCCAAGATTCTACAGAGCAAGAGACCCAGTACTTC
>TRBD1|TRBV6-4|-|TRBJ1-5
CASRPRGLGQPQHF
TGTGCCAGCAGGCCCAGGGGGCTGGGTCAGCCCCAGCATTTT
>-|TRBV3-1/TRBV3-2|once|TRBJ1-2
CASTHSWAGEYGYTF
TGTGCCAGCACCCACTCCTGGGCTGGGGAGTATGGCTACACCTTC
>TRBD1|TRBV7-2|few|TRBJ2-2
CASRDRGGRTGELFF
TGTGCCAGCAGGGACAGGGGAGGCCGCACCGGGGAGCTGTTTTTT
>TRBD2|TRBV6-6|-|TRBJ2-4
CAPRTSGSLAKNIQYF
TGTGCCCCCCGGACTAGCGGTTCGTTGGCCAAAAACATTCAGTACTTC
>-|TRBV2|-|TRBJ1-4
CASNRRSRDNEKLFF
TGTGCCAGCAACCGGAGATCCAGGGATAATGAAAAACTGTTTTTT
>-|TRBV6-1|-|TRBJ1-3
CASSEVAGIGNTIYF
TGTGCCAGCAGTGAAGTTGCAGGGATCGGAAACACCATATATTTT
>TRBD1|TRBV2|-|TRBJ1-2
CASRLRGSHHGYTF
TGTGCCAGCAGACTCAGGGGGAGTCACCATGGCTACACCTTC
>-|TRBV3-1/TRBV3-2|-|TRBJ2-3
CASSQGTTTDTQYF
TGTGCCAGCAGCCAAGGGACTACCACAGATACGCAGTATTTT
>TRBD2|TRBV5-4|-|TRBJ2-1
CASSTASGINNEQFF
TGTGCCAGCAGCACAGCCAGCGGGATAAACAATGAGCAGTTCTTC
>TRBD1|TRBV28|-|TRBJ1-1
CASSFRGRGDTEAFF
TGTGCCAGCAGTTTCAGGGGGCGAGGGGACACTGAAGCTTTCTTT
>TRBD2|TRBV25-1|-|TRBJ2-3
CASGSGGASDTQYF
TGTGCCAGCGGTAGCGGGGGGGCATCAGATACGCAGTATTTT
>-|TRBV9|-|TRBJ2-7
CASSVGGRGSLYEQYF
TGTGCCAGCAGCGTGGGAGGACGGGGAAGCCTTTACGAGCAGTACTTC
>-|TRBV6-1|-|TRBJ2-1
CASSETESSYNEQFF
TGTGCCAGCAGTGAAACGGAGAGCTCCTACAATGAGCAGTTCTTC
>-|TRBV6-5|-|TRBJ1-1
CASREVNTEAFF
TGTGCCAGCAGAGAGGTAAACACTGAAGCTTTCTTT
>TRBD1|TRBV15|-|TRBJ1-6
CATSRDTDREVHF
TGTGCCACCAGCAGAGACACGGACAGGGAAGTCCACTTT
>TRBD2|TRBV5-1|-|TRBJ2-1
CASSLPGLAGDEQFF
TGCGCCAGCAGCTTACCGGGACTAGCGGGGGATGAGCAGTTCTTC
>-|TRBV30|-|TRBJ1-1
CAWSYTGTEAFF
TGTGCCTGGAGTTACACAGGAACTGAAGCTTTCTTT
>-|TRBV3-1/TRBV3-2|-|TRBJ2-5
CASSQDYETQYF
TGTGCCAGCAGCCAAGACTATGAGACCCAGTACTTC
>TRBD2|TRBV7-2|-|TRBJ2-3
CASSQNLGLAGGPVDTQYF
TGTGCCAGCAGCCAAAACCTTGGACTAGCGGGAGGGCCTGTAGATACGCAGTATTTT
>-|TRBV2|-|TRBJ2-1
CASSSVRDTPYNEQFF
TGTGCCAGCAGTAGTGTACGGGACACCCCTTACAATGAGCAGTTCTTC